The clone carrying this T cell receptor beta chain is large in the sample. Trimming cost V 6 bases and J 8 bases, with 16 bases left between them. This CDR3 has 13 residues. Amplification of TRBV12-4/TRBJ1-2 clonotypes used adaptor-ligated barcode primers. MiXCR, applied by TCRdb to the multiplex PCR reads, yields one record per CDR3 protein. The profile shows some 440 distinct CDR3 sequences, about 23% of them singletons. This rearrangement joins TRBV12-3 or TRBV12-4 to TRBJ1-2; D might be TRBD1 (6 bases). The clonotype originates from a female donor with breast cancer. Source material: memory CD4+ T cells sorted from blood. Subset: memory CD4+ T cells, CD4+CD45RO+CD25-. DNA of the CDR3: TGTGCCAGCAGCCAGGGGCAGGGGCTAGGCTACACCTTC. Translation: CASSQGQGLGYTF.